Detailed here is one TCR beta chain. The antigen is not known. The CDR3 extends over 13 amino acids. Trimming took off 6 bases at V and 2 bases at J, with 10 bases between the two ends. Germline V CDR1 and CDR2: MNHNS, SASEGT. Produced via immunoSEQ multiplex PCR; TCRdb's table is partial and in-frame only. Of tens of thousands of clones listed, around 85% are singletons. The data stem from a study of cytomegalovirus exposure and HLA in healthy donors. Study-level results: Cytomegalovirus association was assigned to around 150 TCR beta chains. In vitro experiments confirmed that three CMV-associated chains were specific for CMV antigens.

The chain employs TRBV6-1 and TRBJ1-2; D gene ambiguous. Material for sequencing was PBMCs. The origin of this receptor is a man between 18 and 35 years old in good health and CMV-seropositive. The CDR3 DNA is TGTGCCAGCAGCCCGACTAAGAACTATGGCTACACCTTC. This encodes CASSPTKNYGYTF.